This is a list of T cell receptor beta chains from one sample in a study of T-cell memory formation after mild COVID-19. TCRdb passed the 5' RACE reads through MiXCR, listing each CDR3 protein once. The table lists approximately 5,000 distinct CDR3 sequences, around 25% of them singletons. Sequencing was done on a sample of PBMCs or a T cell subset sorted from them (not recorded which). These receptors were collected from an adult who had mild COVID-19 (a few samples of this study predate the infection). Cell type and time point are not known. The conserved cysteine and the conserved F or W are not part of the CDR3 here.

>TRBV7-2
ASSLGLANTEAF
>TRBV6-1
ASSEVNRDNQPQH
>TRBV27
ASSLSPFGNIQY
>TRBV20-1
SARAGINYGYT
>TRBV7-6
ASSPRTSGSYNEQF
>TRBV7-2
ASSLGAGTYNEQF
>TRBV18
ASSPEGYYGYT
>TRBV6-5
ASSPRAGGYGGFLNEQF
>TRBV15
ATSRDGMNTEAF
>TRBV6-8
ASSWANTEAF
>TRBV10-3
AITEGPHSREQF
>TRBV7-4
ASNYRPGQETQY
>TRBV15
ATSRDQLGSPNQPQH
>TRBV5-4
ASSGGTSNQETQY
>TRBV5-4
ASSLVGNYNSPLH
>TRBV4-2
ASSQEGIDNQPQH
>TRBV29-1
SVVGGDTGELF
>TRBV5-1
ASSLWSQETQY
>TRBV7-2
ASSYGQFGTQY
>TRBV5-1
ASSPGTANTGELF
>TRBV5-1
ASSLAAGTYGNTIY
>TRBV5-4
ASSLDGTSYNEQF
>TRBV6-8
ASSPIVTNTGQETQY
>TRBV6-5
ASSYRTGANEQF
>TRBV6-2/TRBV6-3
ASTHTTGHLGYEQY
>TRBV11-2
ASSPVQGTDYGYT
>TRBV6-4
ASSDSKGGHEQF